One sample yielded the 13 T cell receptor beta chains listed below, sequenced in a study of siplizumab effects on memory and regulatory T cells. TCRdb's copy holds only in-frame clones and misses some; the assay was immunoSEQ multiplex PCR. The sample lists some 62,000 clones; roughly 85% were seen once. The source material was memory CD4+ T cells sorted from blood. Receptors were obtained from a human donor in good health.

This clone appeared a single time. V and J are TRBV28 and TRBJ1-5, with D possibly being TRBD1 (6 bases). The germline V gene encodes CDR1 MDHEN and CDR2 SYDVKM. V gave up 2 bases and J gave up 1 base, with 12 bases separating them. The CDR3 runs to 16 residues. The CDR3 here is CASSLTAGGSNQPQHF. Written as DNA, the CDR3 is TGTGCCAGCAGTTTAACGGCCGGGGGCAGCAATCAGCCCCAGCATTTT.

The rearrangement joins TRBV5-1 to TRBJ1-1; a possible D gene is TRBD1 (6 bases). This CDR3 region has 14 residues. Looked up from germline, CDR1 is SGHRS and CDR2 is YFSETQ. Trimming removed 2 bases at V and 1 base at J, with 9 bases between. CDR3 sequence (DNA): TGCGCCAGCAGCTTACGGACAGCGAACACTGAAGCTTTCTTT. This gives the protein CASSLRTANTEAFF.

The gene calls are TRBV5-6 and TRBJ2-7; TRBD2 agrees at 8 bases. The V gene's germline CDR1 is SGHDT and CDR2 YYEEEE. The CDR3 totals 14 residues. Trimming took 3 bases from V and 7 from J; bases not matched to a gene: 9. CDR3 amino acids: CASSSLAGPREQYF. DNA of the CDR3: TGTGCCAGCAGCTCGCTAGCGGGCCCTAGGGAGCAGTACTTC. Full variable domain (outside the CDR3, taken from reference TRBV5-6 and TRBJ2-7): DAGVTQSPTHLIKTRGQQVTLRCSPKSGHDTVSWYQQALGQGPQFIFQYYEEEERQRGNFPDRFSGHQFPNYSSELNVNALLLGDSALYLCASSSLAGPREQYFGPGTRLTVT.

V gene TRBV30 combines with J gene TRBJ1-5; no clear D. Germline V gene lookup returns CDR1 GTSNPN and CDR2 SVGIG (reference sequence). V was shortened by 1 base and J by 0 bases, with 10 bases between the two germline ends. CDR3 length: 15 residues. The CDR3 spells CAWSADLYSNQPQHF. CDR3 in DNA: TGTGCCTGGAGTGCGGACCTCTATAGCAATCAGCCCCAGCATTTT.

The J gene is TRBJ1-2, the V gene TRBV6-4; D ambiguous. Germline V gene lookup returns CDR1 MRHNA and CDR2 SNTAGT. V was clipped by 2 bases and J by 8 bases, with 15 bases between them. The CDR3 is 14 amino acids. The CDR3 DNA is TGTGCCAGCAGTGACGGTCGGCCCCGGGGAGGCTACACCTTC. As protein: CASSDGRPRGGYTF.

The chain combines TRBV7-8 with TRBJ2-3; 14 bases fit TRBD2. The trim removed 6 bases at V and 7 bases at J, leaving 12 bases unmatched. The germline V gene has CDR1 SGHVS and CDR2 FQNEAQ. The CDR3 totals 17 residues. For the CDR3, the DNA is TGTGCCAGCAGGCCGACTAGCGGGGGGGCCACACGACATACGCAGTATTTT. This codes for CASRPTSGGATRHTQYF.

The gene calls are TRBV5-1 and TRBJ1-1; tentative D call: TRBD1 (5 bases). In germline, CDR1 is SGHRS, CDR2 YFSETQ. The length of the CDR3 is 16 residues. V was shortened by 4 bases and J by 5 bases, with 21 bases between the two germline ends. Here the CDR3 reads CASSIPSQGAGTEAFF. As DNA, the CDR3 is TGCGCCAGCAGCATCCCTTCCCAAGGGGCCGGAACTGAAGCTTTCTTT.

This chain uses TRBV6-1 with TRBJ2-5; D gene unclear. CDR3 length equals 14 residues. The ends were cut back, 5 bases at V and 2 bases at J, with 12 bases in the middle. Germline V gene data show CDR1 as MNHNS and CDR2 as SASEGT. Here the CDR3 DNA reads TGTGCCAGCAGTTCCGGGCCTTCACAAGAGACCCAGTACTTC. Protein: CASSSGPSQETQYF.

This chain uses TRBV23-1 with TRBJ1-6, with a weak D call TRBD1 (6 bases). TRBV23-1 carries the ORF label, with uncertain function. The germline V and J ends were trimmed by 0 bases and 6 bases, with 12 bases remaining between them. The CDR3 covers 16 residues. The chain's CDR3 is CASSQSKDSANSPLHF. CDR3 sequence (DNA): TGCGCCAGCAGTCAATCGAAGGACAGTGCTAATTCACCCCTCCACTTT.

This clone has more than one count but fewer than ten. CDR3 coding DNA: TGTGCCAGCAGCCCCTCTCCGGGGTCCGGGTGGGCCAACGTCCTGACTTTC. This codes for CASSPSPGSGWANVLTF. The chain links TRBV7-9 to TRBJ2-6, with D perhaps matching TRBD2 (5 bases). The germline V and J ends were trimmed by 5 bases and 5 bases, with 19 bases remaining between them. The CDR3 spans 17 residues. Germline values: CDR1 SEHNR, CDR2 FQNEAQ (reference sequence).

The V gene is TRBV2, the J gene TRBJ2-2; D is possibly TRBD2 (5 bases). The V gene lost 8 bases and the J gene lost 2 bases, with 12 bases spanning the gap. Germline loops: CDR1 SNHLY, CDR2 FYNNEI. The CDR3 length is 14 residues. Written as DNA, the CDR3 is TGTGCCAGCCAAGACTACCAAAACACCGGGGAGCTGTTTTTT. Its translation: CASQDYQNTGELFF.

This chain uses TRBV5-5 with TRBJ2-7, with D perhaps assigned TRBD1 or TRBD2 (6 bases each). CDR1 and CDR2 from the germline V gene are SGHKS and YYEKEE (reference sequence). The germline V and J ends were trimmed by 4 bases and 9 bases, with 20 bases remaining between them. CDR3 length: 14 amino acids. CDR3: CASSPGDTPLGQYF. The CDR3 nucleotides read TGTGCCAGCAGCCCGGGGGACACACCCCTGGGGCAGTACTTC.

V and J are TRBV4-1 and TRBJ1-5; perhaps TRBD1 as D (5 bases). Between the trimmed V and J ends, which lost 0 bases and 5 bases, there was a span of 14 bases. CDR1 and CDR2 from the germline V gene are MGHRA and YSYEKL. There are 16 residues in the CDR3. Here the CDR3 DNA reads TGCGCCAGCAGCCAAGAAGGAGGGGCCGGGCATCAGCCCCAGCATTTT. Translating gives CASSQEGGAGHQPQHF.